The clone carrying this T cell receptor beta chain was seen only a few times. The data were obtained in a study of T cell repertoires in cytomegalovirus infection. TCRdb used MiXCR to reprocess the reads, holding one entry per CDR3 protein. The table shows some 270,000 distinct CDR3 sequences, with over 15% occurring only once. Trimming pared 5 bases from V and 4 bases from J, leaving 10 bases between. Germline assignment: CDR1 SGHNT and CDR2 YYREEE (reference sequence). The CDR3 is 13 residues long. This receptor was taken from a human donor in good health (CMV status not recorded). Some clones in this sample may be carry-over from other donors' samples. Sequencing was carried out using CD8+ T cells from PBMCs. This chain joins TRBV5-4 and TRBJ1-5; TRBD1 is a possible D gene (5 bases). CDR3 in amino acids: CASSPDKNQPQHF. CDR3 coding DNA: TGTGCCAGCAGTCCGGACAAAAATCAGCCCCAGCATTTT.